This T cell receptor beta chain was retrieved from a study of blood T cell repertoires in COVID-19 (dated by TCRdb to 2020 to 2021). Regarding the research as a whole: Collaborator samples came from the United States, Italy and Spain and covered acute and convalescent phases of COVID-19. The material from the prospective study consisted of cDNA or gDNA derived from T cells, B-cell-depleted T cells, or PBMCs. Deeply sampled blood TCRbeta repertoires from subjects exposed to, actively infected with, or recovered from COVID-19 were included in the dataset. A freely available public database, intended as a resource for researchers studying the immune response to SARS-CoV-2, is where the repertoires were released. Samples were obtained from the ongoing ImmuneRACE study (first 160 participants) and from about 1,300 subjects provided by 6 global collaborators. Nearly every sample came with metadata listing a de-identified subject ID, COVID-19 status, age in years and sex. Where available, HLA class I and class II types were obtained from metadata supplied by the sample provider rather than from assay-based typing. What the research found in general, with its limitations: Clinical and demographic metadata were provided uncurated, with the amount varying by source and participant.

Reading from cysteine to phenylalanine, the CDR3 counts 17 amino acids. The CDR3 DNA has 51 bases and is translated from base 1. Based on the germline V gene (reference sequence), the CDR1 and CDR2 sequences are LNHDA and SQIVND. Trimming costs V 3 bases and J 0 bases, and their ends lie 17 bases apart. TCRbeta CDR3 regions were amplified from genomic DNA by means of the immunoSEQ Assay, a bias-controlled multiplex PCR. Concerning the study's data processing: Within the assay, amplification of reference gene primers was used to estimate how many nucleated cells each sample contained. To quantify the absolute abundance of each unique TCRbeta CDR3 rearrangement, sequence reads were collapsed and filtered. For each sample, productive Simpson clonality was calculated by taking the square root of Simpson's diversity index across productive rearrangements. Sourced from immuneACCESS, this table was stored by TCRdb with only in-frame sequences that have V and J called. A share of the clones is absent; for the studies checked, an unresolved V gene accounts for under half, and the remainder has no known explanation. The V and J calls and clone size were taken over from that table, and D and trimming were inferred from the DNA. This sample comprises around 330,000 clones, more than 70% of them detected only once. 1.5% to 2% of the sample rests with the top ten.

At one collaborating source in Seattle, patients were enrolled during active infection and were followed longitudinally through the course of disease. Whole blood was collected in K2EDTA tubes by collaborating institutions according to the institutions' own protocols. Collaborator samples were shipped for TCRbeta analysis as frozen whole blood, isolated PBMCs, or DNA extracted from either sample type. Turning to this clone: The clone's antigen remains unknown. Per-base quality was not reported, and no clone a single base away is much larger than it.

Recombination joined TRBV19 with TRBJ2-5, with a tentative D gene TRBD2 over 5 matching bases. The TCR comes from a woman in her 30s with COVID-19, enrolled during active disease. Sequencing was carried out using peripheral blood. The DNA sequence is as follows: TGTGCCAGTAGTATGTTTAACCGGGGTTTGTACCAAGAGACCCAGTACTTC. Translated, it reads CASSMFNRGLYQETQYF. Where the CDR3 stops, the reference TRBV19 and TRBJ2-5 genes take over; the full variable domain is DGGITQSPKYLFRKEGQNVTLSCEQNLNHDAMYWYRQDPGQGLRLIYYSQIVNDFQKGDIAEGYSVSREKKESFPLTVTSAQKNPTAFYLCASSMFNRGLYQETQYFGPGTRLLVL.